The 9 T cell receptor beta chains reported below all come from one sample, sequenced in a study of T cell repertoires in cytomegalovirus infection. In TCRdb, the reads were re-called with MiXCR into one record per CDR3 protein. The sample shows about 740,000 distinct CDR3 sequences, 35% to 45% of them seen only once. The material sequenced was PBMCs. The receptors derive from a human donor in good health (CMV status not recorded). Some clones in this sample may be carry-over from other donors' samples.

In this sample, this clonotype turned up many times. V gene TRBV7-2 combines with J gene TRBJ2-5; D is perhaps TRBD2 (5 bases). This CDR3 comprises 15 residues. Trimming took 1 base from V and 5 from J, leaving 14 bases between them. The V gene's germline CDR1 is SGHTA and CDR2 FQGNSA. The DNA for the CDR3 is TGTGCCAGCAGCTTAGGATTAGCGCTTCTGGAGACCCAGTACTTC. It is translated as CASSLGLALLETQYF.

V gene TRBV6-5 combines with J gene TRBJ2-5; no clear D. V lost 6 bases to trimming and J lost 4 bases, with 9 bases between them. The CDR3 spans 12 residues. CDR1 is MNHEY and CDR2 is SVGAGI in the germline V gene. CDR3 loop: CASSSGTETQYF. CDR3 DNA sequence: TGTGCCAGCAGCTCGGGTACAGAGACCCAGTACTTC.

The CDR3 DNA is TGTGTTACGTACAGGGGTGGAGGCAGTTCGGTCACAGATACGCAGTATTTT. It translates to CVTYRGGGSSVTDTQYF. The chain employs TRBV7-9 and TRBJ2-3, with 7 bases that match TRBD1. The CDR3 runs to 17 residues. Germline loops: CDR1 SEHNR, CDR2 FQNEAQ (reference sequence). Full variable domain (rest looked up from reference TRBV7-9 and TRBJ2-3): DTGVSQNPRHKITKRGQNVTFRCDPISEHNRLYWYRQTLGQGPEFLTYFQNEAQLEKSRLLSDRFSAERPKGSFSTLEIQRTEQGDSAMYLCVTYRGGGSSVTDTQYFGPGTRLTVL.

The chain recombines TRBV4-2 with TRBJ2-7, with D unclear. The germline CDR1 and CDR2 sequences are LGHNA and YNFKEQ. Between the trimmed V and J ends, which lost 4 bases and 7 bases, there was a span of 11 bases. CDR3 length: 12 amino acids. CDR3 sequence reads: CASSPPSLEQYF. The CDR3 nucleotides are TGTGCCAGCAGCCCCCCCTCCTTGGAGCAGTACTTC.

In this sample, this clonotype turned up a few times. CDR3 amino acids: CASSQVPRLTRANVLTF. As DNA, the CDR3 is TGTGCCAGCAGCCAAGTCCCGCGGCTAACCAGGGCCAACGTCCTGACTTTC. This rearrangement joins TRBV14 to TRBJ2-6, with D uncertain. Trimming left V 1 base short and J 5 bases short, with 15 bases between. There are 17 residues in the CDR3. Looked up from germline, CDR1 is SGHDN and CDR2 is FVKESK.

The V and J genes are TRBV19 and TRBJ2-1, with 13 bases identical to TRBD2. With V trimmed by 4 bases and J by 6 bases, 3 bases remained unmatched. The CDR3 covers 15 residues. Germline V gene data show CDR1 as LNHDA and CDR2 as SQIVND (reference sequence). CDR3 nucleotide sequence: TGTGCCAGTAGTACCGGGACTAGCGGGGCCAATGAGCAGTTCTTC. Amino acids: CASSTGTSGANEQFF.

This clonotype was observed at least ten times. The V and J genes are TRBV28 and TRBJ2-3, with 14 positions matching TRBD2. The CDR3 runs 17 residues. J was trimmed by 3 bases and V by 4 bases; bases with no gene match: 6. The germline V gene has CDR1 MDHEN and CDR2 SYDVKM. The CDR3 region has the DNA TGTGCCAGCAGTTGGACTAGCGGGGGGATAAGAACAGATACGCAGTATTTT. Residues: CASSWTSGGIRTDTQYF.

The V call is TRBV12-3 or TRBV12-4, the J call TRBJ1-6; 11 bases map to TRBD1. The CDR3 is 13 residues long. J gave up 9 bases and V 10 bases, and 5 bases lay outside the gene matches. The CDR3, as DNA: TGTGCCACTATGGGACAGGGGGGTTCACCCCTCCACTTT. Translated, it gives CATMGQGGSPLHF.

This clonotype has more than one count but fewer than ten. The genes are TRBV28 and TRBJ2-1, with 7 positions matching TRBD2. V lost 6 bases, J lost 6 bases, and 11 bases stayed unmatched. The germline V gene has CDR1 MDHEN and CDR2 SYDVKM. The CDR3 runs to 15 residues. DNA of the CDR3: TGTGCCAGCAGCCCCGGGGGAGCGGGATTCAATGAGCAGTTCTTC. Protein sequence: CASSPGGAGFNEQFF.